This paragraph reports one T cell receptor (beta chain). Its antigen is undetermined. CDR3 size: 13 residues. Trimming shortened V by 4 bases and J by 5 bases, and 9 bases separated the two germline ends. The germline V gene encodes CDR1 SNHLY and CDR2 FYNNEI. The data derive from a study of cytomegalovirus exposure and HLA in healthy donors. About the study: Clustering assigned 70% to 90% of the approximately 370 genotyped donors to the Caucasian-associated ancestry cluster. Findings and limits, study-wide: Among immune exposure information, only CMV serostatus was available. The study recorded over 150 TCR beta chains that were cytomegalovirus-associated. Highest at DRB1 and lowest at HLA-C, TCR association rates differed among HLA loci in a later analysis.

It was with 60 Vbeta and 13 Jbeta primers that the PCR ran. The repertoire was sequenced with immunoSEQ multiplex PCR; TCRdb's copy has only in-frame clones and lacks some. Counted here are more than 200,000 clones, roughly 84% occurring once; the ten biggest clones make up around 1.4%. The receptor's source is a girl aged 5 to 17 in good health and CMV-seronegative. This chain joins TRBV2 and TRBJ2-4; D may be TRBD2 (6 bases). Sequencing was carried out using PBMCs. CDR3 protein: CASSVRRENIQYF. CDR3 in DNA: TGTGCCAGCAGTGTGAGGAGGGAAAACATTCAGTACTTC. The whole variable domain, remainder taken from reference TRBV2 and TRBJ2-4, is EPEVTQTPSHQVTQMGQEVILRCVPISNHLYFYWYRQILGQKVEFLVSFYNNEISEKSEIFDDQFSVERPDGSNFTLKIRSTKLEDSAMYFCASSVRRENIQYFGAGTRLSVL.